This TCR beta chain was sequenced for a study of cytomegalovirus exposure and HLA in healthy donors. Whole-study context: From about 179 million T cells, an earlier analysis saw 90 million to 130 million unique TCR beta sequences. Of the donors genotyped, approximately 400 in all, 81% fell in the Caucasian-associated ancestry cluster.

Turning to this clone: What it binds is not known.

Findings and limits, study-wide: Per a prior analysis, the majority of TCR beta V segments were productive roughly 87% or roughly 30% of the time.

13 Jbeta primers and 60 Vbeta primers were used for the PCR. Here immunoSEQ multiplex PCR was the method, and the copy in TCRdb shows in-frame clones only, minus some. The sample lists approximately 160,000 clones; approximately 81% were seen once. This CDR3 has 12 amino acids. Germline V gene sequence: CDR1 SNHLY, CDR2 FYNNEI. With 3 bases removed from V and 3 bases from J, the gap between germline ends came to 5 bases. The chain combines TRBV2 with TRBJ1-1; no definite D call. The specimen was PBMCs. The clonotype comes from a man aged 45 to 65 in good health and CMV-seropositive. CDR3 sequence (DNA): TGTGCCAGCAGTGACGGGTACACTGAAGCTTTCTTT. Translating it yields CASSDGYTEAFF.